The 26 T cell receptor beta chains below all came from one sample that was sequenced in a study of Ad26.COV2.S vaccination and SARS-CoV-2 variants. Treatment given: approximately 18 received Ad26.COV2.S at low or high dose, single or two shots; five or six received placebo; per-sample allocation not given. Vaccine and placebo recipients were sampled on day 63 after the first injection. Sequencing was performed with immunoSEQ multiplex PCR; in TCRdb, only in-frame clones are kept and a portion is missing. This table holds roughly 380,000 clones, 70% to 90% found once. This specimen was peripheral blood, taken in a trial of Ad26.COV2.S vaccine versus placebo. The receptor source for this set is a person between 18 and 65 years old who received the Ad26.COV2.S COVID-19 vaccine or a placebo.

The chain couples TRBV5-8 to TRBJ1-5, with unresolved D. Germline CDR1 and CDR2: SGHTS and YDEGEE. The V end was cut by 4 bases, the J end by 3 bases, with 11 bases between. The CDR3 sequence is 14 residues long. CDR3 sequence reads: CASSRNHPNQPQHF. Here the CDR3 DNA reads TGTGCCAGCAGCCGCAACCACCCCAATCAGCCCCAGCATTTT.

The sample holds one count of this clone. The genes are TRBV13 and TRBJ2-1; 10 bases are a match to TRBD1. Germline V lookup: CDR1 PRHDT, CDR2 FYEKMQ (reference sequence). V shed 7 bases, J shed 7 bases, and the junction held 7 bases outside the gene matches. The CDR3 sequence is 14 residues long. CDR3 coding DNA: TGTGCCAGCAACTCCGGACAGGGGGGAAATGAGCAGTTCTTC. Encoded protein: CASNSGQGGNEQFF.

This chain links TRBV7-6 with TRBJ2-7; tentative D call: TRBD2 (5 bases). CDR3 length equals 15 residues. Germline CDR1 is SGHVS and CDR2 is FNYEAQ. The V end was cut by 4 bases, the J end by 5 bases, with 18 bases between. For the CDR3, the DNA is TGTGCCAGCAGCTCTCTCGGCCCTAGCAGCCACGAGCAGTACTTC. This translates into CASSSLGPSSHEQYF.

This chain connects TRBV19 to TRBJ1-5, with D possibly being TRBD1 (5 bases). Germline V gene sequence: CDR1 LNHDA, CDR2 SQIVND (reference sequence). There are 14 residues in the CDR3. Deletions cut 7 bases from V and 0 bases from J, with 10 bases between. CDR3 amino acids: CASMGTPSNQPQHF. The CDR3 DNA is TGTGCCAGTATGGGGACTCCTAGCAATCAGCCCCAGCATTTT.

CDR3 protein: CASSRPDKGYGYTF. The CDR3 coding sequence is TGTGCCAGCAGCAGACCTGACAAGGGCTATGGCTACACCTTC. This chain uses TRBV21-1 with TRBJ1-2. TRBV21-1 is assigned pseudogene status. The CDR3 contains 14 residues.

This chain links TRBV4-2 with TRBJ1-5; tentatively, D is TRBD1 (6 bases). The CDR3 totals 15 residues. V lost 0 bases and J 5 bases, leaving 11 bases between the germline ends. Germline V lookup: CDR1 LGHNA, CDR2 YNFKEQ. This chain's CDR3 is CASSQEGARDQPQHF. CDR3 coding DNA: TGTGCCAGCAGCCAAGAGGGGGCAAGGGATCAGCCCCAGCATTTT.

The chain recombines TRBV5-1 with TRBJ2-5; a weak D match, TRBD2 (6 bases). V was clipped by 3 bases and J by 4 bases, with 16 bases between them. The length of the CDR3 is 15 residues. The germline V gene has CDR1 SGHRS and CDR2 YFSETQ. The CDR3, as DNA: TGCGCCAGCAGCTCCCTGGGCGGGGTCGGAGAGACCCAGTACTTC. Its translation is CASSSLGGVGETQYF.

In DNA, the CDR3 is TGTGCCAGCAGCGACCGTGGGGCAGGGGGCTCTGGAAACACCATATATTTT. It translates to CASSDRGAGGSGNTIYF. The chain combines TRBV9 with TRBJ1-3; 7 nucleotides agree with TRBD1. Germline V CDR1 and CDR2: SGDLS, YYNGEE. The CDR3 has 17 residues. V gave up 3 bases and J gave up 0 bases; unmatched junction bases: 9.

This chain connects TRBV28 to TRBJ1-4; weak D call: TRBD1 (6 bases). The germline CDR1 and CDR2 sequences are MDHEN and SYDVKM. The CDR3 totals 13 residues. The CDR3 nucleotides are TGTGTCACCATCCAAGGGGGTAATGAAAAACTGTTTTTT. It encodes CVTIQGGNEKLFF.

The chain employs TRBV24-1 and TRBJ2-3; TRBD1 or TRBD2 may be the D gene (5 bases each). Germline V gene data show CDR1 as KGHDR and CDR2 as SFDVKD. The CDR3 spans 15 residues. V was clipped by 3 bases and J by 6 bases, with 15 bases between them. This CDR3 reads CATSDLDGARDTQYF. In DNA form, the CDR3 reads TGTGCCACCAGTGATCTCGACGGGGCGCGGGATACGCAGTATTTT.

The chain is built from TRBV3-1 (or the pseudogene TRBV3-2) and TRBJ2-5; 8 bases align to TRBD2. Germline V gene sequence: CDR1 LGHDT, CDR2 YNNKEL (reference sequence). There are 14 residues in the CDR3. V trimming: 4 bases; J trimming: 2 bases; junction bases outside the gene matches: 3. CDR3 nucleotide sequence: TGTGCCAGCAGCCCGCGGGGGGCGCAAGAGACCCAGTACTTC. Its protein product is CASSPRGAQETQYF.

CDR3 region: CASSQVGGQETQYF. For the CDR3, the DNA is TGCGCCAGCAGCCAAGTGGGGGGTCAAGAGACCCAGTACTTC. The chain couples TRBV4-3 to TRBJ2-5, with a weak D call TRBD2 (6 bases). CDR3 size: 14 residues. CDR1 and CDR2 (germline): LGHNA, YSLEER. V lost 1 base and J 2 bases, leaving 8 bases between the germline ends.

This clone was seen once. This chain uses TRBV7-9 with TRBJ1-5; D may be TRBD1 (6 bases). The CDR3 spans 15 residues. Trimming pared 8 bases from V and 3 bases from J, leaving 17 bases between. Germline V gene data show CDR1 as SEHNR and CDR2 as FQNEAQ (reference sequence). The CDR3 loop is CASVLFWDTNQPQHF. CDR3 nucleotide sequence: TGTGCCAGCGTCCTCTTCTGGGACACCAATCAGCCCCAGCATTTT. Drawing the rest from reference TRBV7-9 and TRBJ1-5, the complete variable domain is DTGVSQNPRHKITKRGQNVTFRCDPISEHNRLYWYRQTLGQGPEFLTYFQNEAQLEKSRLLSDRFSAERPKGSFSTLEIQRTEQGDSAMYLCASVLFWDTNQPQHFGDGTRLSIL.

CDR3 sequence reads: CASSPGQGAGYNEQFF. CDR3 DNA sequence: TGTGCCAGCTCTCCTGGACAGGGGGCTGGATACAATGAGCAGTTCTTC. The genes are TRBV9 and TRBJ2-1; 11 bases agree with TRBD1. The junction had 10 bases not matched to a gene; V was cut back by 7 bases and J by 4 bases. Germline V gene data show CDR1 as SGDLS and CDR2 as YYNGEE. The CDR3 is made up of 16 amino acids.

The chain uses TRBV2 and TRBJ2-7; D gene uncertain. The CDR3 sequence is 14 residues long. The V end was cut by 1 base, the J end by 5 bases, with 12 bases between. CDR1 and CDR2 (germline): SNHLY, FYNNEI. CDR3 loop: CASSEGRYGDEQYF. In DNA, the CDR3 is TGTGCCAGCAGTGAAGGCAGGTATGGTGACGAGCAGTACTTC. Using reference TRBV2 and TRBJ2-7 for the parts outside the CDR3, the full variable domain is EPEVTQTPSHQVTQMGQEVILRCVPISNHLYFYWYRQILGQKVEFLVSFYNNEISEKSEIFDDQFSVERPDGSNFTLKIRSTKLEDSAMYFCASSEGRYGDEQYFGPGTRLTVT.

V and J are TRBV12-5 and TRBJ2-2; D is tentatively TRBD1 or TRBD2 (6 bases each). The CDR3 loop spans 24 amino acids. V shed 0 bases and J shed 2 bases, with 34 bases lying between them. Germline CDR1 LGHNT, CDR2 FRNRAP. CDR3: CASGLVRGAYVEGVTAPNTGELFF. CDR3 sequence (DNA): TGTGCTAGTGGTTTGGTAAGGGGCGCCTATGTGGAGGGGGTGACCGCCCCCAACACCGGGGAGCTGTTTTTT. Drawing the rest from reference TRBV12-5 and TRBJ2-2, the complete variable domain is DARVTQTPRHKVTEMGQEVTMRCQPILGHNTVFWYRQTMMQGLELLAYFRNRAPLDDSGMPKDRFSAEMPDATLATLKIQPSEPRDSAVYFCASGLVRGAYVEGVTAPNTGELFFGEGSRLTVL.

V and J are TRBV30 and TRBJ2-6; D unclear. Trimming pared 0 bases from V and 4 bases from J, leaving 22 bases between. The CDR3 totals 19 residues. CDR1 GTSNPN and CDR2 SVGIG come from the germline V gene (reference sequence). Written as DNA, the CDR3 is TGTGCCTGGAGTGTAAGGAGTTTGTATTACGACTCGGGGGCCAACGTCCTGACTTTC. This sequence encodes CAWSVRSLYYDSGANVLTF.

This rearrangement joins TRBV5-4 to TRBJ2-3; no clear D. CDR3 length: 16 residues. V dropped 4 bases and J dropped 0 bases, with 15 bases sitting between them. The V gene's germline CDR1 is SGHNT and CDR2 YYREEE (reference sequence). CDR3 bases: TGTGCCAGCAGCCTCGTGGGTACCACTAGCACAGATACGCAGTATTTT. Translating it yields CASSLVGTTSTDTQYF.

This clone was recorded only once. The genes are TRBV7-9 and TRBJ2-2; D perhaps matches TRBD1 (6 bases). The V end lost 7 bases, the J end lost 2 bases, and 17 bases lay between the germline ends. Per germline, CDR1 SEHNR and CDR2 FQNEAQ (reference sequence). This CDR3 has 16 residues. Written as DNA, the CDR3 is TGTGCCAGCACAACGCCGGGACAACTAAACACCGGGGAGCTGTTTTTT. Translating it yields CASTTPGQLNTGELFF.

The chain recombines TRBV28 with TRBJ2-5; D possibly corresponds to TRBD2 (7 bases). V lost 5 bases and J lost 1, with 17 bases in between. Germline CDR1 and CDR2: MDHEN and SYDVKM. This CDR3 comprises 16 residues. The CDR3 nucleotides read TGTGCCAGCAGTCCGAAGGCGGGGGCTTTCCAAGAGACCCAGTACTTC. This codes for CASSPKAGAFQETQYF. The full variable domain, rest sourced from reference TRBV28 and TRBJ2-5, is DVKVTQSSRYLVKRTGEKVFLECVQDMDHENMFWYRQDPGLGLRLIYFSYDVKMKEKGDIPEGYSVSREKKERFSLILESASTNQTSMYLCASSPKAGAFQETQYFGPGTRLLVL.

This clone was observed a single time. The J gene is TRBJ2-1, the V gene TRBV9; possibly TRBD1 or TRBD2 for D (5 bases each). Trimming pared 0 bases from V and 10 bases from J, leaving 14 bases between. CDR1 and CDR2 from the germline V gene are SGDLS and YYNGEE. The CDR3 consists of 14 residues. The CDR3 sequence is CASSVDGASWEQFF. The CDR3 nucleotides read TGTGCCAGCAGCGTAGATGGGGCTAGCTGGGAGCAGTTCTTC.

The chain joins TRBV6-2 or TRBV6-3 to TRBJ1-6; D is uncertain. The ends were cut back, 2 bases at V and 5 bases at J, with 16 bases in the middle. The germline CDR1 and CDR2 sequences are MNHEY and SVGEGT. The CDR3 extends over 17 amino acids. The CDR3 bases are TGTGCCAGCAGTTACCCCTACTCGGTGAGGAATAATTCACCCCTCCACTTT. It codes for CASSYPYSVRNNSPLHF.

This clone has more than one count but fewer than ten. The V call is TRBV7-8, the J call TRBJ2-1; D might be TRBD2 (6 bases). Germline V gene data show CDR1 as SGHVS and CDR2 as FQNEAQ. V gave up 2 bases and J gave up 3 bases, with 14 bases separating them. The CDR3 contains 16 residues. The DNA for the CDR3 is TGTGCCAGCAGCTTAAACACCCGCGGGGACTACAATGAGCAGTTCTTC. It encodes CASSLNTRGDYNEQFF. The whole variable domain, filled in from reference TRBV7-8 and TRBJ2-1, reads GAGVSQSPRYKVAKRGQDVALRCDPISGHVSLFWYQQALGQGPEFLTYFQNEAQLDKSGLPSDRFFAERPEGSVSTLKIQRTQQEDSAVYLCASSLNTRGDYNEQFFGPGTRLTVL.

This rearrangement joins TRBV4-3 to TRBJ2-2; D remains unclear. Deletions cut 2 bases from V and 10 bases from J, with 17 bases between. Germline loops: CDR1 LGHNA, CDR2 YSLEER. The CDR3 sequence is 15 residues long. CDR3 sequence (DNA): TGCGCCAGCAGCCAAAAAGCAGACCCATTTACGGAGCTGTTTTTT. Translating gives CASSQKADPFTELFF.

This chain uses TRBV11-2 with TRBJ1-1; D is unclear. CDR1 SGHAT and CDR2 FQNNGV come from the germline V gene. There are 12 residues in the CDR3. V lost 5 bases and J 3 bases, leaving 7 bases between the germline ends. The CDR3 bases are TGTGCCAGCAGCCGACATGACACTGAAGCTTTCTTT. It specifies CASSRHDTEAFF.

This clone showed up just once. The chain has TRBV11-3 and TRBJ2-7, with 11 positions matching TRBD2. Germline CDR1 and CDR2: SGHNT and YENEEA. The CDR3 sequence is 14 residues long. After removal of 6 bases from V and 7 bases from J, the junction contained 8 bases not matched to a gene. The chain's CDR3 is CASSPTGTSGEQYF. CDR3 bases: TGTGCCAGCAGTCCGACCGGGACTAGCGGAGAGCAGTACTTC.